This T cell receptor beta chain was sequenced for a study of cytomegalovirus exposure and HLA in healthy donors. Study information: Researchers previously reported finding 100 million or so unique TCR beta sequences from about 200 million T cells. Overall study findings and caveats: For most TCR sequences rarity was the rule, although some public TCRs occurred in many donors. A later analysis found common viral pathogens apparently linked to several of the most significant clusters.

Details on this clone: The antigen remains undetermined.

Germline lookup yields CDR1 SGHTS and CDR2 YDEGEE. V trimming: 4 bases; J trimming: 4 bases; junction bases outside the gene matches: 4. CDR3 length: 13 amino acids. Donors were nominally healthy when sampled, though unrecorded immune exposures were likely. PCR used 60 Vbeta primers and 13 Jbeta primers. The data were produced by immunoSEQ multiplex PCR, yet TCRdb's version contains in-frame clones alone and is incomplete. The sample includes over 150,000 clones, around 84% seen only once; the top ten take 1%. The receptor's source is a boy aged 2-9 years in good health and CMV-seronegative. Material: PBMCs. The V call is TRBV5-8, the J call TRBJ2-5; TRBD2 aligns across 7 bases. CDR3 sequence reads: CASSKWEGETQYF. Here the CDR3 DNA reads TGTGCCAGCAGCAAATGGGAGGGAGAGACCCAGTACTTC.